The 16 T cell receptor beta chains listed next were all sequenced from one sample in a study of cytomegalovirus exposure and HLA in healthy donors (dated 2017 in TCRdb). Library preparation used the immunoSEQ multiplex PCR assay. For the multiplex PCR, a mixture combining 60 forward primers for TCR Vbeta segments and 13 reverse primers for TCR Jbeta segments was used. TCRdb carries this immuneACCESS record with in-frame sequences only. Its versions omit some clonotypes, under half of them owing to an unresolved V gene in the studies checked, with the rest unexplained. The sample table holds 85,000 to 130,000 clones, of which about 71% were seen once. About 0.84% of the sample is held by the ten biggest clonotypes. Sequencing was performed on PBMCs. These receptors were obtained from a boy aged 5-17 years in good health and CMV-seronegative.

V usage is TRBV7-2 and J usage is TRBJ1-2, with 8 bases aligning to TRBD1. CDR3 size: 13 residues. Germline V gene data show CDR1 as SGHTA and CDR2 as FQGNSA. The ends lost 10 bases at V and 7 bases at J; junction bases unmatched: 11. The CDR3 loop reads CATAGQALIGYTF. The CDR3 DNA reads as TGTGCCACCGCGGGACAGGCCCTAATTGGCTACACCTTC.

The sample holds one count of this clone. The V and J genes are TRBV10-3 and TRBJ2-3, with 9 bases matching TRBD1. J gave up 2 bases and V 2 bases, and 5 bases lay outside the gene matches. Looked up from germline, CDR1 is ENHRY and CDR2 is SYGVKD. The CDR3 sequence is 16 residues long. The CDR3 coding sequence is TGTGCCATCAGTGAGGGGGGACAGGGACACACAGATACGCAGTATTTT. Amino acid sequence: CAISEGGQGHTDTQYF.

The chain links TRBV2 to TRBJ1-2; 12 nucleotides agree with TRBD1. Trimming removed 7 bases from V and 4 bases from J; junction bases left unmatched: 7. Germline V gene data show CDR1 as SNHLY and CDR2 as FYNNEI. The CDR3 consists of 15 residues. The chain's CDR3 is CASTWDRGLGYGYTF. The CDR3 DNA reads TGTGCCAGCACCTGGGACAGGGGGCTGGGCTATGGCTACACCTTC.

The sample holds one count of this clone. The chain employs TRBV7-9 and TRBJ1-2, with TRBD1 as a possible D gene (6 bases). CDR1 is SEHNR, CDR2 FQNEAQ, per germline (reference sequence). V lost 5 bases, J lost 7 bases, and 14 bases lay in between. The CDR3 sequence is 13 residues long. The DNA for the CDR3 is TGTGCCAGCAGCCCTGGGGGCCAGGGTGGCTACACCTTC. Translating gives CASSPGGQGGYTF.

DNA of the CDR3: TGTGCCATCAGTGAGACAGGGGGAAATCAGCCCCAGCATTTT. Translating it yields CAISETGGNQPQHF. This chain connects TRBV10-3 to TRBJ1-5, with 8 positions matching TRBD1. V lost 2 bases, J lost 4 bases, and 1 base stayed unmatched. The CDR3 consists of 14 residues. Per the germline V gene, CDR1 is ENHRY and CDR2 is SYGVKD.

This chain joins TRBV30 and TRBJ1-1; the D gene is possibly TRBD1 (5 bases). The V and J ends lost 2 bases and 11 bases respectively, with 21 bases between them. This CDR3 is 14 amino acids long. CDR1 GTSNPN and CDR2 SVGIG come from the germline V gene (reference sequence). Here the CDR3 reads CAWSPRGAPNGAFF. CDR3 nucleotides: TGTGCCTGGAGTCCCCGTGGGGCGCCGAATGGGGCTTTCTTT.

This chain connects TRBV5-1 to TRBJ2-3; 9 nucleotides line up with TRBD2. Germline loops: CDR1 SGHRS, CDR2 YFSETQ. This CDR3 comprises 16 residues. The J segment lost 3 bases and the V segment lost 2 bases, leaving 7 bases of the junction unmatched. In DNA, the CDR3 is TGCGCCAGCAGCTTAGCGGGGGGCCCCCCTACAGATACGCAGTATTTT. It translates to CASSLAGGPPTDTQYF. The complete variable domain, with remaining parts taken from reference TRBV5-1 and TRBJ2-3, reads KAGVTQTPRYLIKTRGQQVTLSCSPISGHRSVSWYQQTPGQGLQFLFEYFSETQRNKGNFPGRFSGRQFSNSRSEMNVSTLELGDSALYLCASSLAGGPPTDTQYFGPGTRLTVL.

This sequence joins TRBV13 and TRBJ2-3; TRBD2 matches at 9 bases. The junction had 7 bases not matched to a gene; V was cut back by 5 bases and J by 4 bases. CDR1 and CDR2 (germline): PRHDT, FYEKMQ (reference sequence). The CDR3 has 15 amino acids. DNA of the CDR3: TGTGCCAGCAGCAGACGCGGGGGGGCCGCAGATACGCAGTATTTT. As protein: CASSRRGGAADTQYF.

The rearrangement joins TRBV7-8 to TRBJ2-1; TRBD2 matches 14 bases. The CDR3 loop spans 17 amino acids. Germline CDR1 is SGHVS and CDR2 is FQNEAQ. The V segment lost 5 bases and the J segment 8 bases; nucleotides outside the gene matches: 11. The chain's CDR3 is CASSLGLAGVFIYEQFF. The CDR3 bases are TGTGCCAGCAGCCTGGGACTAGCGGGAGTTTTTATCTATGAGCAGTTCTTC.

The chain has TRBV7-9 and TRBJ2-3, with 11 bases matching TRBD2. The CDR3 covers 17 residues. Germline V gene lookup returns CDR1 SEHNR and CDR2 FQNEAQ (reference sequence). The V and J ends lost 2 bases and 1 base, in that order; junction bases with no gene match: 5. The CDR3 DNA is TGTGCCAGCAGCTTAACATTACTAGCGGGAGGCACAGATACGCAGTATTTT. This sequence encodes CASSLTLLAGGTDTQYF. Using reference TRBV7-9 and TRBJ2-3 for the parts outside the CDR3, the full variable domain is DTGVSQNPRHKITKRGQNVTFRCDPISEHNRLYWYRQTLGQGPEFLTYFQNEAQLEKSRLLSDRFSAERPKGSFSTLEIQRTEQGDSAMYLCASSLTLLAGGTDTQYFGPGTRLTVL.

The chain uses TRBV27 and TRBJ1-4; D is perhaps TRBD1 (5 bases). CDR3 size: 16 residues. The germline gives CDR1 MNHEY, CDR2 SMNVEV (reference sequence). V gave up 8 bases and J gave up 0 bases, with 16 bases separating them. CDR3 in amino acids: CASGPPGTATNEKLFF. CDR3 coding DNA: TGTGCCAGCGGCCCCCCAGGGACTGCAACTAATGAAAAACTGTTTTTT. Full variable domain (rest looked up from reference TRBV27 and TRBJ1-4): EAQVTQNPRYLITVTGKKLTVTCSQNMNHEYMSWYRQDPGLGLRQIYYSMNVEVTDKGDVPEGYKVSRKEKRNFPLILESPSPNQTSLYFCASGPPGTATNEKLFFGSGTQLSVL.

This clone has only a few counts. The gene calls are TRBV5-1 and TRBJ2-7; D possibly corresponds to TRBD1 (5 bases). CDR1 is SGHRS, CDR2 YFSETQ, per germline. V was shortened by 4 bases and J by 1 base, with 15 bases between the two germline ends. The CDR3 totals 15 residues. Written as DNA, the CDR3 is TGCGCCAGCAGCAAAGGACACTGGGGATCCTACGAGCAGTACTTC. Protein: CASSKGHWGSYEQYF.

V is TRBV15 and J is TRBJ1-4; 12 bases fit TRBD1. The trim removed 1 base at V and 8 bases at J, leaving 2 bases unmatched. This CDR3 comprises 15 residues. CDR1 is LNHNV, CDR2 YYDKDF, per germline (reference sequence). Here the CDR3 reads CATSRAGTGGEKLFF. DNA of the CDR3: TGTGCCACCAGCAGAGCCGGGACAGGGGGCGAAAAACTGTTTTTT. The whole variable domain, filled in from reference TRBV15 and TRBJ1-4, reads DAMVIQNPRYQVTQFGKPVTLSCSQTLNHNVMYWYQQKSSQAPKLLFHYYDKDFNNEADTPDNFQSRRPNTSFCFLDIRSPGLGDTAMYLCATSRAGTGGEKLFFGSGTQLSVL.

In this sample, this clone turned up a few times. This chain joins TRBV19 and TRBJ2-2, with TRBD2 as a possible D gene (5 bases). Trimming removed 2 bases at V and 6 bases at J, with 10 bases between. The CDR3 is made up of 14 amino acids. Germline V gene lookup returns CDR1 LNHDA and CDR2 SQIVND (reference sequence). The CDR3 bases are TGTGCCAGTAGTATAAGGTCCGGGGCCGGGGAGCTGTTTTTT. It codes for CASSIRSGAGELFF.

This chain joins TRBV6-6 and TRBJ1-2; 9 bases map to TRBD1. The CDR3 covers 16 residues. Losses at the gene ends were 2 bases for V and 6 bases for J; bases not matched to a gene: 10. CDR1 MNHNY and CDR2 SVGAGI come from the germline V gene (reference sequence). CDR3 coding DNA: TGTGCCAGCAGTTACGGGGGGACAGGGAGGGACCATGGCTACACCTTC. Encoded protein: CASSYGGTGRDHGYTF.

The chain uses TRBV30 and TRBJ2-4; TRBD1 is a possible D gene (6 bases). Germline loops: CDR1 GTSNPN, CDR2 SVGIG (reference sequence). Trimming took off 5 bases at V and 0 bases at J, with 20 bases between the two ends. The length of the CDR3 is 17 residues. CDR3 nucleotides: TGTGCCTGGGATACAGGGTTTAGTGAACCAGCCAAAAACATTCAGTACTTC. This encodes CAWDTGFSEPAKNIQYF. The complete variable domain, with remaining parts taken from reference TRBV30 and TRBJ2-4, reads SQTIHQWPATLVQPVGSPLSLECTVEGTSNPNLYWYRQAAGRGLQLLFYSVGIGQISSEVPQNLSASRPQDRQFILSSKKLLLSDSGFYLCAWDTGFSEPAKNIQYFGAGTRLSVL.